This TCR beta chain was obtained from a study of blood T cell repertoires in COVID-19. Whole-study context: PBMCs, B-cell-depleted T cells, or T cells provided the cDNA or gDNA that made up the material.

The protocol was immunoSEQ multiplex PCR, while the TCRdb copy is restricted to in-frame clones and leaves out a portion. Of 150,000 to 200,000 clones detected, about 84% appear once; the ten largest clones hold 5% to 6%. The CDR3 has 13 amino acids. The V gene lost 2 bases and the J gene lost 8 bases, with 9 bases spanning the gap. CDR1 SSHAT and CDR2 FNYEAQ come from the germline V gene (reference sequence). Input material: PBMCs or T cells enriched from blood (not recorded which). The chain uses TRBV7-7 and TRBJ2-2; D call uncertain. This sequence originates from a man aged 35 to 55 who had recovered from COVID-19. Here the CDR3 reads CASSLIPQGELFF. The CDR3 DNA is TGTGCCAGCAGCTTAATCCCTCAGGGGGAGCTGTTTTTT.